The T cell receptor (beta chain) under discussion was sequenced for a study of blood T cell repertoires in COVID-19. In the study overall: COVID-19 samples collected from the United States, Italy and Spain covered acute and convalescent phases.

The CDR3 covers 14 residues. V was clipped by 6 bases and J by 0 bases; unmatched bases: 7. CDR1 is SQVTM and CDR2 is ANQGSEA in the germline V gene. As handled by the study authors: Amplified reference gene primers provided the basis for estimating nucleated cell counts. Sequencing used immunoSEQ multiplex PCR; TCRdb keeps in-frame clones, though not all of them. That table supplies the V and J calls and clone size; D and trimming were determined from the DNA. The repertoire includes approximately 180,000 clones, about 81% of them detected once, and about 8% sits in the top ten. This clonotype originated in a woman between 70 and 85 years old with acute or convalescent COVID-19. The chain uses TRBV29-1 and TRBJ2-7, with TRBD1 identical over 8 bases. Sequencing was performed on peripheral blood. As DNA, the CDR3 is TGCAGCGTGGGGGACAGGATGAACTCCTACGAGCAGTACTTC. Its protein product is CSVGDRMNSYEQYF.